This TCR beta chain was observed in a study of T cells after yellow fever vaccination. Researchers made TCR cDNA using 5'RACE template switching, and this step added a universal primer site and UMIs. TCRdb passed the 5' RACE reads through MiXCR, listing each CDR3 protein once. The table includes 250,000 to 300,000 distinct CDR3 sequences, about an eighth detected once. This clonotype was seen a few times. This material consisted of CD4+ T cells sorted from PBMCs, taken 45 days after the yellow fever booster vaccination. The origin of this receptor is a man between 25 and 39 years old who received the YFV17D yellow fever vaccine.

For the CDR3, the DNA is TGCAGTGCCATACTAGCGCTGAGCTCCTACAATGAGCAGTTCTTC. Translating it yields CSAILALSSYNEQFF. The chain couples TRBV20-1 to TRBJ2-1; 7 bases agree with TRBD2. This CDR3 region has 15 residues. Germline V gene data show CDR1 as DFQATT and CDR2 as SNEGSKA (reference sequence). Trimming cost V 6 bases and J 0 bases; bases outside gene matches: 8.